These 21 T cell receptor beta chains originate from one sample sequenced in a study of blood T cell repertoires in COVID-19. The table came from immunoSEQ multiplex PCR; TCRdb's copy has only in-frame clones and leaves some out. This table holds about 290,000 clones, around 81% found once. Input material: peripheral blood. The receptors here all came from a woman in her fifties or sixties with active or convalescent COVID-19.

This clone has only a few counts. This chain joins TRBV6-5 and TRBJ2-1; 9 nucleotides line up with TRBD2. Germline V gene sequence: CDR1 MNHEY, CDR2 SVGAGI. The junction had 7 bases not matched to a gene; V was cut back by 6 bases and J by 4 bases. The length of the CDR3 is 15 residues. CDR3 residues: CASSPTSGPYNEQFF. CDR3 DNA: TGTGCCAGCAGCCCCACTAGCGGGCCGTACAATGAGCAGTTCTTC.

V and J are TRBV5-1 and TRBJ2-2, with TRBD2 matching 10 bases. The CDR3 extends over 16 amino acids. Looked up from germline, CDR1 is SGHRS and CDR2 is YFSETQ. V was clipped by 1 base and J by 3 bases; unmatched bases: 3. In DNA form, the CDR3 reads TGCGCCAGCAGCTTGAGACTAGCGGGCTACACCGGGGAGCTGTTTTTT. Translation: CASSLRLAGYTGELFF.

The chain links TRBV21-1 to TRBJ1-2; whether TRBD1, the table's D call, matches the DNA was not checked. TRBV21-1 is classified as a pseudogene. The CDR3 totals 16 residues. In DNA, the CDR3 is TGTGCCAGCAGCAAAAGGGTGGGTAGACAGGGGTATGGCTACACCTTC. It encodes CASSKRVGRQGYGYTF.

The V and J genes are TRBV5-1 and TRBJ1-4, with 10 bases matching TRBD1. V lost 4 bases and J lost 8; bases outside the gene matches: 5. Germline-derived CDR1 and CDR2 are SGHRS and YFSETQ. This CDR3 comprises 14 residues. CDR3: CASSPGQGEEKLFF. Here the CDR3 DNA reads TGCGCCAGCAGCCCCGGACAGGGGGAGGAAAAACTGTTTTTT.

The genes are TRBV27 and TRBJ2-7, with D maybe TRBD1 (7 bases). Trimming took off 11 bases at V and 6 bases at J, with 23 bases between the two ends. From germline, CDR1 is MNHEY and CDR2 SMNVEV (reference sequence). The CDR3 has 14 residues. CDR3 loop: CAAGQNDPTGEQYF. DNA for the CDR3: TGTGCCGCGGGACAGAATGACCCTACGGGCGAGCAGTACTTC.

This chain connects TRBV3-1 (or the pseudogene TRBV3-2) to TRBJ2-7, with D perhaps TRBD1 (5 bases). Germline V gene lookup returns CDR1 LGHDT and CDR2 YNNKEL (reference sequence). V lost 4 bases to trimming and J lost 1 base, with 11 bases between them. The CDR3 extends over 14 amino acids. The CDR3 is CASSPRTPSYEQYF. Here the CDR3 DNA reads TGTGCCAGCAGCCCCAGGACACCTTCCTACGAGCAGTACTTC.

The chain is built from TRBV7-8 and TRBJ2-5, with D perhaps TRBD2 (6 bases). The CDR3 is made up of 16 amino acids. The V end was cut by 2 bases, the J end by 1 base, with 14 bases between. Germline V gives CDR1 SGHVS, CDR2 FQNEAQ. The CDR3 here is CASSLPRAGLQETQYF. In nucleotides, the CDR3 is TGTGCCAGCAGCTTACCGAGAGCGGGTCTCCAAGAGACCCAGTACTTC.

The chain recombines TRBV5-1 with TRBJ1-1; 8 bases fit TRBD1. Germline-derived CDR1 and CDR2 are SGHRS and YFSETQ. The length of the CDR3 is 13 residues. The V gene end was trimmed by 5 bases and the J gene end by 5 bases; junction bases not matched to a gene: 5. In DNA form, the CDR3 reads TGCGCCAGCAGAGGACAGGGACGGACTGAAGCTTTCTTT. It is translated as CASRGQGRTEAFF.

This clone was seen a handful of times. The rearrangement joins TRBV4-2 to TRBJ2-5, with D tentatively TRBD1 (5 bases). Trimming removed 1 base at V and 1 base at J, with 7 bases between. CDR3 length equals 14 residues. Germline lookup yields CDR1 LGHNA and CDR2 YNFKEQ. The CDR3: CASSQGQSQETQYF. CDR3 sequence (DNA): TGTGCCAGCAGCCAAGGACAGAGCCAAGAGACCCAGTACTTC.

The rearrangement uses TRBV5-1 and TRBJ2-6, with D unresolved. V was trimmed by 2 bases and J by 0 bases, leaving 9 bases between them. The CDR3 spans 16 residues. CDR1 SGHRS and CDR2 YFSETQ come from the germline V gene. For the CDR3, the DNA is TGCGCCAGCAGCTTATATGAGAGCTCTGGGGCCAACGTCCTGACTTTC. Its translation is CASSLYESSGANVLTF.

This chain uses TRBV27 with TRBJ1-4; TRBD1 might be the D (5 bases). The CDR3 loop spans 14 amino acids. Trimming removed 3 bases from V and 4 bases from J, with 9 bases in between. Germline V CDR1 and CDR2: MNHEY, SMNVEV (reference sequence). DNA of the CDR3: TGTGCCAGCAGTTTTCAGGGACTTAATGAAAAACTGTTTTTT. This translates into CASSFQGLNEKLFF. Combining the CDR3 with reference TRBV27 and TRBJ1-4 gives the whole variable domain EAQVTQNPRYLITVTGKKLTVTCSQNMNHEYMSWYRQDPGLGLRQIYYSMNVEVTDKGDVPEGYKVSRKEKRNFPLILESPSPNQTSLYFCASSFQGLNEKLFFGSGTQLSVL.

This clone has a single count. The genes are TRBV28 and TRBJ2-2; 8 positions agree with TRBD2. Looked up from germline, CDR1 is MDHEN and CDR2 is SYDVKM. This CDR3 has 17 amino acids. The ends lost 3 bases at V and 6 bases at J; junction bases unmatched: 12. Here the CDR3 reads CASSFGPGGRWSGELFF. CDR3 sequence (DNA): TGTGCCAGCAGTTTTGGGCCCGGCGGGAGGTGGTCCGGGGAGCTGTTTTTT.

The chain combines TRBV2 with TRBJ2-7; D is unclear. The germline V and J ends were trimmed by 6 bases and 9 bases, with 12 bases remaining between them. Germline V gene lookup returns CDR1 SNHLY and CDR2 FYNNEI. The CDR3 is 11 amino acids. CDR3 residues: CASRANSGQYF. The DNA for the CDR3 is TGTGCCAGCAGAGCGAATTCGGGGCAGTACTTC.

J is TRBJ2-2 and V is TRBV25-1, with D possibly matching TRBD2 (5 bases). Per germline, CDR1 MGHDK and CDR2 SYGVNS. CDR3 size: 16 residues. Trimming cost V 4 bases and J 4 bases, with 16 bases left between them. This CDR3 is CASSGFISAGTGELFF. The CDR3, as DNA: TGTGCCAGCAGTGGGTTTATCTCGGCGGGCACCGGGGAGCTGTTTTTT.

The V gene is TRBV7-6, the J gene TRBJ1-5; 7 nucleotides agree with TRBD1. This CDR3 has 14 residues. J gave up 7 bases and V 3 bases, and 6 bases lay outside the gene matches. Germline CDR1 SGHVS, CDR2 FNYEAQ. CDR3 nucleotides: TGTGCCAGCAGCTTGACCACAGGGGCCCAGCCCCAGCATTTT. Its protein product is CASSLTTGAQPQHF.

A note on this clone: Within the sample, other DNA sequences also encode this same CDR3. The chain employs TRBV27 and TRBJ1-1, with TRBD1 as a possible D gene (6 bases). V lost 3 bases, J lost 1 base, and 9 bases lay in between. The CDR3 contains 14 residues. Germline values: CDR1 MNHEY, CDR2 SMNVEV (reference sequence). CDR3 in amino acids: CASSFSTGNTEAFF. In nucleotides, the CDR3 is TGTGCCAGCAGTTTTTCGACAGGGAACACTGAAGCTTTCTTT.

The V and J genes are TRBV28 and TRBJ2-1, with a possible D match to TRBD1 (5 bases). Deletions cut 2 bases from V and 4 bases from J, with 18 bases between. This CDR3 is built from 17 residues. Germline CDR1 reads MDHEN; CDR2 reads SYDVKM. CDR3 in DNA: TGTGCCAGCAGTTTAGGGGCGTGGACATCACCGTACAATGAGCAGTTCTTC. Translation: CASSLGAWTSPYNEQFF.

This clone has a handful of counts. The chain links TRBV2 to TRBJ1-2, with 10 bases identical to TRBD1. The germline V gene encodes CDR1 SNHLY and CDR2 FYNNEI. The CDR3 has 17 amino acids. With V trimmed by 6 bases and J by 4 bases, 14 bases remained unmatched. In DNA, the CDR3 is TGTGCCAGCAGGAGGGTTCCCGGGACAGGGGTGAGCTATGGCTACACCTTC. Its translation is CASRRVPGTGVSYGYTF.

This clone showed up just once. The DNA for the CDR3 is TGTGCCAGCATTCGGACTAGCGGGAGTATCGCAGATACGCAGTATTTT. It is translated as CASIRTSGSIADTQYF. The J gene is TRBJ2-3, the V gene TRBV2; TRBD2 agrees at 13 bases. The CDR3 spans 16 residues. With V trimmed by 7 bases and J by 4 bases, 8 bases remained unmatched. Germline assignment: CDR1 SNHLY and CDR2 FYNNEI.

This clone has only a few counts. The chain combines TRBV7-9 with TRBJ1-1; 9 nucleotides line up with TRBD1. This CDR3 has 17 residues. V dropped 7 bases and J dropped 5; count of bases not matched to a gene: 17. The germline V gene encodes CDR1 SEHNR and CDR2 FQNEAQ (reference sequence). The CDR3 loop is CASTRQGGTGSGTEAFF. As DNA, the CDR3 is TGTGCCAGCACCCGACAGGGGGGGACCGGGTCCGGGACTGAAGCTTTCTTT. Looking up the rest from reference TRBV7-9 and TRBJ1-1 gives the full variable domain: DTGVSQNPRHKITKRGQNVTFRCDPISEHNRLYWYRQTLGQGPEFLTYFQNEAQLEKSRLLSDRFSAERPKGSFSTLEIQRTEQGDSAMYLCASTRQGGTGSGTEAFFGQGTRLTVV.

The chain carries TRBV13 and TRBJ1-5; perhaps TRBD1 as D (6 bases). From germline, CDR1 is PRHDT and CDR2 FYEKMQ (reference sequence). The V end lost 3 bases, the J end lost 2 bases, and 11 bases lay between the germline ends. The CDR3 length is 15 residues. CDR3 amino acids: CASSLGAVGNQPQHF. The CDR3 DNA reads as TGTGCCAGCAGCTTGGGGGCTGTCGGCAATCAGCCCCAGCATTTT. Looking up the rest from reference TRBV13 and TRBJ1-5 gives the full variable domain: AAGVIQSPRHLIKEKRETATLKCYPIPRHDTVYWYQQGPGQDPQFLISFYEKMQSDKGSIPDRFSAQQFSDYHSELNMSSLELGDSALYFCASSLGAVGNQPQHFGDGTRLSIL.